A few counts support the clone carrying this T cell receptor beta chain. Its antigen is unidentified. These data are taken from a study of CD8 T cells in ankylosing spondylitis. Study-wide results and caveats: Disease-associated clones were reportedly significantly overrepresented in matched ankylosing spondylitis synovial fluid. Certain motif variants had earlier appeared in reactive arthritis synovial fluid and blood.

This CDR3 spans 11 amino acids. Germline V gene sequence: CDR1 LGHDT, CDR2 YNNKEL (reference sequence). Trimming took off 3 bases at V and 8 bases at J, with 5 bases between the two ends. With molecular barcodes, quantitative 5'-RACE was used to make the TCR beta libraries. TCRdb independently ran MiXCR on the 5' RACE reads; one entry per CDR3 protein. The sample carries approximately 300,000 distinct CDR3 sequences, around 19% recorded once. The chain links TRBV3-1 to TRBJ2-1; D gene unclear. The receptor comes from a male donor with ankylosing spondylitis or in good health (not recorded which). The sample taken for sequencing was blood, either unsorted or a sorted T cell fraction (not recorded which). The DNA of the CDR3 is TGTGCCAGCAGCCAGGGATATGAGCAGTTCTTC. Residues: CASSQGYEQFF.